This TCR beta chain is drawn from a study of cytomegalovirus exposure and HLA in healthy donors. Regarding the study as a whole: CMV serostatus stood as the only immune exposure information on hand.

The PCR used 60 Vbeta and 13 Jbeta primers. Produced via immunoSEQ multiplex PCR; TCRdb's table is partial and in-frame only. This table holds tens of thousands of clones, around 9.1% found once. Germline values: CDR1 MDHEN, CDR2 SYDVKM. CDR3 length: 13 amino acids. V lost 7 bases and J lost 7, with 14 bases in between. Turning to this clone: Its antigen is not identified.

The source of this sequence is a man aged 55 to 70 in good health and CMV-seropositive. The rearrangement links TRBV28 to TRBJ2-1; D might be TRBD2 (5 bases). Material for sequencing was PBMCs. The CDR3 sequence: CASKRGSRNEQFF. The CDR3 DNA follows: TGTGCCAGCAAACGAGGGAGTCGGAATGAGCAGTTCTTC.